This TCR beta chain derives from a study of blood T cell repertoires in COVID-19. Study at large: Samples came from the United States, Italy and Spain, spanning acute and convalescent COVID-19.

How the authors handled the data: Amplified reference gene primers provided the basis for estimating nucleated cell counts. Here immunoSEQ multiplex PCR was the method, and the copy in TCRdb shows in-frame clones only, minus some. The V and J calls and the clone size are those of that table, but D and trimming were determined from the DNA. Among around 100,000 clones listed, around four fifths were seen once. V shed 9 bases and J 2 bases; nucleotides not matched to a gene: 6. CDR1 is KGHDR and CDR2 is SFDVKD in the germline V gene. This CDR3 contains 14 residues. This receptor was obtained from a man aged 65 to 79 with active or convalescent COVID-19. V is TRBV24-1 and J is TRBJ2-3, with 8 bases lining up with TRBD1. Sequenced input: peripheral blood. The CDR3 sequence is CATSRDRITDTQYF. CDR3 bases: TGTGCCACCTCCCGGGACAGGATCACAGATACGCAGTATTTT.